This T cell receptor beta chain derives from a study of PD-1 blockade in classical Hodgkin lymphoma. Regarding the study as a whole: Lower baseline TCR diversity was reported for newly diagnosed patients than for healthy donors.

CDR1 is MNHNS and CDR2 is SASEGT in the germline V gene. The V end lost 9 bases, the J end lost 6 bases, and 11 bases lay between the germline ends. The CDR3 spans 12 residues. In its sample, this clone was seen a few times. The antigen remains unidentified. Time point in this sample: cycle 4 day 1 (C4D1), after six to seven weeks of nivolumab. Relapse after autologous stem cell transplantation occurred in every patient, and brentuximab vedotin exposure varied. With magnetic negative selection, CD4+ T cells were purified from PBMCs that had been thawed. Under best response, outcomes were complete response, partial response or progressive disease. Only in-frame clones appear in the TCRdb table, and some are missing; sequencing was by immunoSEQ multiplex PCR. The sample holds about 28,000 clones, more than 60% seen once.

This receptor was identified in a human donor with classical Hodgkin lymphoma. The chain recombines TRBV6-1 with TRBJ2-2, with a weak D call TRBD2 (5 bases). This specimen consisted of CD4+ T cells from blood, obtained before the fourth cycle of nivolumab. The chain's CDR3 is CASDYVAGELFF. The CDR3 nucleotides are TGTGCCAGTGACTATGTGGCCGGGGAGCTGTTTTTT.